This passage covers 10 T cell receptor beta chains from one sample sequenced in a study of T cell clonality in common variable immunodeficiency. Their antigens are not known. Whole-study findings and limits: Reportedly, TCR beta sequences from common variable immunodeficiency showed fewer deletions and N-nucleotide insertions.

TCRdb's table, derived via immunoSEQ multiplex PCR, lists solely in-frame clones and lacks some. The sample shows approximately 5,700 clones, no singletons; the ten largest hold approximately 14%. Sequenced input: peripheral blood mononuclear cells. The origin of the receptors is a human donor with common variable immunodeficiency.

The sample holds a few counts of this clone. The read finishes 3 residues shy of the CDR3 end, and the germline J gene is used to complete it. This sequence joins TRBV29-1 and TRBJ2-1; 14 positions agree with TRBD2. Germline V gene sequence: CDR1 SQVTM, CDR2 ANQGSEA. This CDR3 comprises 17 residues. J lost 6 bases, V lost 5 bases, and 12 bases had no gene match. The CDR3 bases that were read are TGCAGCGTTCCCCGACTAGCGGGAGGGCTTTGGGCCAATGAG. It specifies CSVPRLAGGLWANE. The whole CDR3 reads CSVPRLAGGLWANEQFF.

As to this clone: The CDR3 end lies 3 residues beyond the end of the read and is filled in from the germline J gene. The chain employs TRBV7-2 and TRBJ1-1; D not resolved. Trimming stripped 5 bases from V and 1 base from J, with 11 bases between. The germline V gene encodes CDR1 SGHTA and CDR2 FQGNSA. The CDR3 consists of 14 residues. Partial CDR3 DNA: TGTGCCAGCAGCCCCGCCAGACAGAACACTGAA. Its translation is CASSPARQNTE. The full CDR3 is CASSPARQNTEAFF.

This clone has only a few counts. The read finishes 3 residues shy of the CDR3 end, and the germline J gene is used to complete it. The rearrangement uses TRBV5-1 and TRBJ1-1; D may be TRBD1 (6 bases). The CDR3 covers 16 residues. V lost 0 bases, J lost 0 bases, and 12 bases lay in between. Germline V gene lookup returns CDR1 SGHRS and CDR2 YFSETQ. The sequenced part of the CDR3 DNA is TGCGCCAGCAGCTTGGGACCGGGACAAATGAACACTGAA. Protein: CASSLGPGQMNTE. The entire CDR3 protein is CASSLGPGQMNTEAFF.

On this clone: The read halts 3 residues ahead of the CDR3 end, with the missing end drawn from the germline J gene. The chain combines TRBV19 with TRBJ1-5; 10 bases are shared with TRBD1. Germline loops: CDR1 LNHDA, CDR2 SQIVND (reference sequence). CDR3 length: 16 amino acids. V shed 5 bases and J 2 bases; nucleotides not matched to a gene: 6. The part of the CDR3 DNA that was read is TGTGCCAGTAGTCCGCGACAGGGGGCAGGCAATCAGCCC. Its protein is CASSPRQGAGNQP. The whole CDR3 protein is CASSPRQGAGNQPQHF.

This clone was seen a few times. The CDR3 end falls 3 residues outside the read, so it is completed with the germline J gene. The chain combines TRBV2 with TRBJ1-2, with 10 bases lining up with TRBD1. The length of the CDR3 is 12 residues. J lost 4 bases, V lost 10 bases, and 3 bases had no gene match. Germline CDR1 and CDR2: SNHLY and FYNNEI. CDR3 sequence reads: CAKGQGIYGYTF. The sequenced CDR3 bases are TGTGCCAAGGGACAGGGGATCTATGGC.

This clone is deemed medium-sized. The read finishes 3 residues shy of the CDR3 end, and the germline J gene is used to complete it. This chain joins TRBV28 and TRBJ1-5; D ambiguous. The CDR3 covers 18 residues. The germline CDR1 and CDR2 sequences are MDHEN and SYDVKM. V shed 4 bases and J shed 0 bases, with 19 bases lying between them. The CDR3 is CASSSLTSSFYSNQPQHF. CDR3 bases read: TGTGCCAGCAGTTCCTTGACAAGCAGTTTCTATAGCAATCAGCCC.

Within the sample, this clone is medium-sized (0.01 to 0.1%). The CDR3 is cut off 3 residues early in the read; its end comes from the germline J gene. The chain uses TRBV3-1 (or the pseudogene TRBV3-2) and TRBJ1-2, with 9 bases that match TRBD1. V was clipped by 4 bases and J by 6 bases; unmatched bases: 9. Germline assignment: CDR1 LGHDT and CDR2 YNNKEL (reference sequence). This CDR3 has 15 residues. Partial CDR3 DNA: TGTGCCAGCAGCCCCACCTGGACAGGGGCCGATGGC. Translated, it gives CASSPTWTGADG. The CDR3 in its entirety is CASSPTWTGADGYTF.

About this clone: The sequenced fragment ends 3 residues before the CDR3 boundary, so the rest is inferred from the germline J gene. This rearrangement joins TRBV18 to TRBJ1-3; a weak D match, TRBD1 (5 bases). Trimming removed 4 bases at V and 0 bases at J, with 10 bases between. The CDR3 covers 15 residues. Germline lookup yields CDR1 KGHSH and CDR2 LQKENI. CDR3 sequence: CASSRQGVSGNTIYF. The covered CDR3 bases are TGTGCCAGCTCACGCCAGGGTGTCTCTGGAAACACC.

This clone showed up many times. The read gets to within 3 residues of the CDR3 end, and the germline J gene fills in the rest. The chain is built from TRBV5-1 and TRBJ1-1; 7 bases are a match to TRBD1. This CDR3 contains 15 residues. The V gene end was trimmed by 0 bases and the J gene end by 6 bases; junction bases not matched to a gene: 8. The germline V gene encodes CDR1 SGHRS and CDR2 YFSETQ. CDR3 amino acids: CASSLVLQGFPEAFF. CDR3 bases read: TGCGCCAGCAGCTTGGTGTTACAGGGGTTTCCTGAA.

This clone has more than one count but fewer than ten. Coverage ceases 3 residues before the CDR3 finishes, and the germline J gene fills in the end. The rearrangement links TRBV19 to TRBJ1-5, with TRBD1 matching over 12 bases. Unmatched junction bases numbered 7, after V lost 6 bases and J lost 1 base. The CDR3 is made up of 17 amino acids. The germline CDR1 and CDR2 sequences are LNHDA and SQIVND (reference sequence). The DNA read from the CDR3 is TGTGCCAGTAGGGGGGGGACAGGGGGCCCGAGCAATCAGCCC. It yields the protein CASRGGTGGPSNQP. The whole CDR3 sequence is CASRGGTGGPSNQPQHF.